The sequence of this TCR beta chain was determined in a study of T cell changes during pregnancy in multiple sclerosis. This clone occurred once. With V trimmed by 2 bases and J by 6 bases, 13 bases remained unmatched. Germline V gene lookup returns CDR1 MDHEN and CDR2 SYDVKM. The CDR3 length is 16 residues. The repertoire was sequenced with immunoSEQ multiplex PCR; TCRdb's copy has only in-frame clones and lacks some. The table has approximately 90,000 clones, approximately 94% seen once. The sequence came from a female donor with multiple sclerosis, enrolled in a pregnancy study. The rearrangement uses TRBV28 and TRBJ2-7; TRBD2 matches 7 bases. The material was peripheral blood, obtained in the third trimester of pregnancy. Here the CDR3 DNA reads TGTGCCAGCAGTTTACGCCCCGGGGGGAGAGATGGCGAGCAGTACTTC. It translates to CASSLRPGGRDGEQYF. The whole variable domain, filled in from reference TRBV28 and TRBJ2-7, reads DVKVTQSSRYLVKRTGEKVFLECVQDMDHENMFWYRQDPGLGLRLIYFSYDVKMKEKGDIPEGYSVSREKKERFSLILESASTNQTSMYLCASSLRPGGRDGEQYFGPGTRLTVT.